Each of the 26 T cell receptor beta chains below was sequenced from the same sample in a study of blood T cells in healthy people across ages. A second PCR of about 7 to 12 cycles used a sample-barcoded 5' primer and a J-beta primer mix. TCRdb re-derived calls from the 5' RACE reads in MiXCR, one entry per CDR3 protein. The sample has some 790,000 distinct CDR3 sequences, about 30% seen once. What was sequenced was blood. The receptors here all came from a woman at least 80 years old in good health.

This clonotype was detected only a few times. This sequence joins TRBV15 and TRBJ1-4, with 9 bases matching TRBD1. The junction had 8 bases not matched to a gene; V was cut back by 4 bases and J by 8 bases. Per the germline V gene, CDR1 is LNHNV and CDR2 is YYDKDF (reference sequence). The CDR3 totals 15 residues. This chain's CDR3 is CATSKRDREKEKLFF. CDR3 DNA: TGTGCCACCAGCAAACGGGACAGGGAAAAGGAAAAACTGTTTTTT.

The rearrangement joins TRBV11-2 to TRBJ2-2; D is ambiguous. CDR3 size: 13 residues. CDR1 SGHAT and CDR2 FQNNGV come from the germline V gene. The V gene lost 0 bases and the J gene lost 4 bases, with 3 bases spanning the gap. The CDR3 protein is CASSLDTTGELFF. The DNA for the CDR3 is TGTGCCAGCAGCTTAGACACCACCGGGGAGCTGTTTTTT.

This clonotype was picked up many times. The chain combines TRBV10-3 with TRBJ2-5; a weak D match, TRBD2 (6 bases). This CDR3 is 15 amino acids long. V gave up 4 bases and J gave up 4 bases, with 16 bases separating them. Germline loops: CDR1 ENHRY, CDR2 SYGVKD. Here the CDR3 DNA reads TGTGCCATCAGTGTGGGGGGATCAATAGGAGAGACCCAGTACTTC. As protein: CAISVGGSIGETQYF.

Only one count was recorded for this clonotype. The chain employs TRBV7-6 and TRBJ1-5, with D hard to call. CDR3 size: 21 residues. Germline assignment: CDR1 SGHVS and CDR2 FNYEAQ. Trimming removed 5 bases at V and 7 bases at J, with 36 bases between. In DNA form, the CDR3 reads TGTGCCAGCAGCCCCCCCCCGCTACGAAGACACGCCGGCGCTCGGGAACAGCCCCAGCATTTT. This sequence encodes CASSPPPLRRHAGAREQPQHF.

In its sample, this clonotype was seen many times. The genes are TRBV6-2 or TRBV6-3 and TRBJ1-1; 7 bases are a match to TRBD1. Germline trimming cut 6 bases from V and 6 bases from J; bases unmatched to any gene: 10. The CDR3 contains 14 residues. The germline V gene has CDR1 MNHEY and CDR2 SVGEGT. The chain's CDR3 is CASRTIRGRAEAFF. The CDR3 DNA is TGTGCCAGCAGAACTATTAGGGGGCGCGCTGAAGCTTTCTTT.

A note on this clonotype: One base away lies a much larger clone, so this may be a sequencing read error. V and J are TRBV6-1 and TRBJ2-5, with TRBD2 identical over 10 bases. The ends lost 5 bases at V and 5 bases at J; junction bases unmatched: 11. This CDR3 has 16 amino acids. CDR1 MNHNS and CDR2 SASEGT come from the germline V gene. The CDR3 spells CASSKDLSGGWETQYF. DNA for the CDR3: TGTGCCAGCAGTAAAGATCTTAGCGGGGGGTGGGAGACCCAGTACTTC.

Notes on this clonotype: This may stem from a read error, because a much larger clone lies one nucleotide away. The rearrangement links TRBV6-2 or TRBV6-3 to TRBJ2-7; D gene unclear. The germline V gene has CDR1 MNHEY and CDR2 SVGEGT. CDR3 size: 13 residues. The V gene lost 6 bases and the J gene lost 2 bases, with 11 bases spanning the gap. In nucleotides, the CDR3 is TGTGCCAGCAGATTCTCGGGCCCCTACGAGCAGTACTTC. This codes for CASRFSGPYEQYF.

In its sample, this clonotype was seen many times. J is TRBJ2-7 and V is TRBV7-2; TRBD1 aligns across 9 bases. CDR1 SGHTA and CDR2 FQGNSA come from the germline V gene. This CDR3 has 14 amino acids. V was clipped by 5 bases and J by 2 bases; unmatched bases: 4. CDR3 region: CASSLGQGTYEQYF. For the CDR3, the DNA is TGTGCCAGCAGCCTGGGACAGGGCACCTACGAGCAGTACTTC.

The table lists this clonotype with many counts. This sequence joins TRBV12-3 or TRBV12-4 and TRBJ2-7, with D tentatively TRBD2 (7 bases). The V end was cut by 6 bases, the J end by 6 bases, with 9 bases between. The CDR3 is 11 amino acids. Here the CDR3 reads CASSRGAEQYF. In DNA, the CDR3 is TGTGCCAGCAGCCGGGGGGCCGAGCAGTACTTC.

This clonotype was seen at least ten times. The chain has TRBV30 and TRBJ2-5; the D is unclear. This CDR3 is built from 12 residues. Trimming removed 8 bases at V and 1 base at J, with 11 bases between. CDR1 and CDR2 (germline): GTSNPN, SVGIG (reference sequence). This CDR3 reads CARSLGQETQYF. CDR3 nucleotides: TGTGCCCGCAGTTTGGGCCAAGAGACCCAGTACTTC.

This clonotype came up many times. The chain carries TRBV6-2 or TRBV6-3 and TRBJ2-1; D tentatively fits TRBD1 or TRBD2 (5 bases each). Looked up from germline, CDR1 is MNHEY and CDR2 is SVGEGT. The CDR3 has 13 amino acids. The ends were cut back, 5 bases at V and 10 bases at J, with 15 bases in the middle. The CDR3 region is CASSTPGTGEQFF. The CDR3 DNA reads TGTGCCAGCAGTACCCCTGGGACGGGGGAGCAGTTCTTC.

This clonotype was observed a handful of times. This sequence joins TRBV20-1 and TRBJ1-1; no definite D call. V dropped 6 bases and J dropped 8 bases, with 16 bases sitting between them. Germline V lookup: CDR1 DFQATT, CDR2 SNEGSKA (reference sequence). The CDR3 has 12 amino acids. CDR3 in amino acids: CSARGPRSEAFF. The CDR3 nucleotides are TGCAGTGCCCGCGGTCCGCGGTCCGAAGCTTTCTTT.

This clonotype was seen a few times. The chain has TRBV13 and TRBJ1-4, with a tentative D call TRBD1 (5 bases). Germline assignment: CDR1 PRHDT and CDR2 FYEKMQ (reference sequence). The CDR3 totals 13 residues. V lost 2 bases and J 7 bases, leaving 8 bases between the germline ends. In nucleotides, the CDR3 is TGTGCCAGCAGCTTAAGAGGGGCTGAAAAACTGTTTTTT. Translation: CASSLRGAEKLFF.

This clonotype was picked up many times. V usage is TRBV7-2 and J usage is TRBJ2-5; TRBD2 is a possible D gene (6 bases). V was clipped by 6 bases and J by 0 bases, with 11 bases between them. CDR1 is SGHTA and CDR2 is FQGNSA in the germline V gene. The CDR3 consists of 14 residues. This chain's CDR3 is CASSRRGYQETQYF. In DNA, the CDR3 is TGTGCCAGCAGTAGACGGGGGTACCAAGAGACCCAGTACTTC.

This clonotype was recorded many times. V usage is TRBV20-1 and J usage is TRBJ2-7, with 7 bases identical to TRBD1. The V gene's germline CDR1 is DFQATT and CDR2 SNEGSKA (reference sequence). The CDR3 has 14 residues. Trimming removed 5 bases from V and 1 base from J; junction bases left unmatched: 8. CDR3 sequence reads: CSAWNPTGSYEQYF. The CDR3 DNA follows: TGCAGTGCTTGGAACCCGACAGGGTCCTACGAGCAGTACTTC.

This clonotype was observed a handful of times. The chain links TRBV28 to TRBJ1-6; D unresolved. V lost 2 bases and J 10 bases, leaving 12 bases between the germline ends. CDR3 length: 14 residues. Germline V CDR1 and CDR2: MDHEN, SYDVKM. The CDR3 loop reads CASSLIGRESPLHF. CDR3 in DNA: TGTGCCAGCAGTTTAATAGGGAGGGAATCACCCCTCCACTTT.

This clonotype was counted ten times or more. The DNA for the CDR3 is TGTGCCAGCAGTGACATCGGACAGGGAAGCGAGACCCAGTACTTC. The encoded protein is CASSDIGQGSETQYF. V usage is TRBV25-1 and J usage is TRBJ2-5, with 8 bases fitting TRBD1. The germline V gene has CDR1 MGHDK and CDR2 SYGVNS. This CDR3 has 15 amino acids. The junction had 8 bases not matched to a gene; V was cut back by 3 bases and J by 5 bases.

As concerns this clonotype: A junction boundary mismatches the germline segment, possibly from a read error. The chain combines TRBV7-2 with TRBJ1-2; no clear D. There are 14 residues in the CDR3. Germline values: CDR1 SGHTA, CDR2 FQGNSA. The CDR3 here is CASSLLGANYGHTF. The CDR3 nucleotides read TGTGCCAGCAGCTTATTGGGAGCTAACTATGGCCACACCTTC.

The CDR3 nucleotides are TGTGCCAGCAGCTTAAACGCAGGGGGCTATAGGGGTGAAGCTTTCTTT. Its translation: CASSLNAGGYRGEAFF. This chain joins TRBV7-2 and TRBJ1-1; TRBD1 matches 8 bases. The trim removed 2 bases at V and 7 bases at J, leaving 12 bases unmatched. The CDR3 is 16 residues long. From germline, CDR1 is SGHTA and CDR2 FQGNSA.

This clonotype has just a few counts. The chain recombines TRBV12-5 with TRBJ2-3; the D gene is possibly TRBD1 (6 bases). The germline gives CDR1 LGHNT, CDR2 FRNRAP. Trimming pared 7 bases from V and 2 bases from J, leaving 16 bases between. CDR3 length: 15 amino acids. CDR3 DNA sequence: TGTGCTAGTGCTCCGAACAGGGCCTACACAGATACGCAGTATTTT. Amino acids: CASAPNRAYTDTQYF.

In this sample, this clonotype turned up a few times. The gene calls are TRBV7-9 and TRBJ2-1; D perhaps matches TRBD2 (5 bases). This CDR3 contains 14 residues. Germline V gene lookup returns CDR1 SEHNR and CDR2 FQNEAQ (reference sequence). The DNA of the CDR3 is TGTGCTGGCAGCTTTCGAGGGAGCTACAATGAGCAGTTCTTC. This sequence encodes CAGSFRGSYNEQFF.

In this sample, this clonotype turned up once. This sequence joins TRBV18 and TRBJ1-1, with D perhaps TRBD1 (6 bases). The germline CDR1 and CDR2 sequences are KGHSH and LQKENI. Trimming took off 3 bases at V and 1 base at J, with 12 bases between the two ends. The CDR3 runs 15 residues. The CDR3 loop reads CASSPRDTPNTEAFF. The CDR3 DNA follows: TGTGCCAGCTCACCCAGGGACACCCCGAACACTGAAGCTTTCTTT.

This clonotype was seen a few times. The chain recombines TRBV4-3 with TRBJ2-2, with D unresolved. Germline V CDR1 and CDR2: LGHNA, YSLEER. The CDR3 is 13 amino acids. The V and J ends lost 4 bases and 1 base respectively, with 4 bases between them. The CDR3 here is CASSRGNTGELFF. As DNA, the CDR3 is TGCGCCAGCAGCCGAGGGAACACCGGGGAGCTGTTTTTT.

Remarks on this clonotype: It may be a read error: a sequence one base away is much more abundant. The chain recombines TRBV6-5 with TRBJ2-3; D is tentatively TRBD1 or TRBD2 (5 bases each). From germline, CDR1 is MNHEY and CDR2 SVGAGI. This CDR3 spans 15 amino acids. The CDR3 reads CAGSPPPGSADTQYF. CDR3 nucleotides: TGTGCCGGCAGCCCCCCCCCAGGGAGCGCAGATACGCAGTATTTT.

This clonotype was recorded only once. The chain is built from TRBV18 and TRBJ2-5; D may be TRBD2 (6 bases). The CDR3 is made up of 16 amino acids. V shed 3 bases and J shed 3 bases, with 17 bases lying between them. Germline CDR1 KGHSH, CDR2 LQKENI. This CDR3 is CASSPQGLGTKETQYF. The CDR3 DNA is TGTGCCAGCTCACCCCAGGGACTGGGAACTAAAGAGACCCAGTACTTC. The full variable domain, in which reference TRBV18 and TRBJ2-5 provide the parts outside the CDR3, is NAGVMQNPRHLVRRRGQEARLRCSPMKGHSHVYWYRQLPEEGLKFMVYLQKENIIDESGMPKERFSAEFPKEGPSILRIQQVVRGDSAAYFCASSPQGLGTKETQYFGPGTRLLVL.

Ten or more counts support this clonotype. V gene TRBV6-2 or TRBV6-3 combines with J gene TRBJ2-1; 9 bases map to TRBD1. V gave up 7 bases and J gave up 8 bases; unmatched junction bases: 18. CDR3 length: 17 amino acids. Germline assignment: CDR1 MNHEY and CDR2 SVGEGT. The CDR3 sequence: CASKVGTGRRTSDEQFF. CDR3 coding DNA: TGTGCCAGCAAAGTCGGGACAGGGAGACGAACTTCCGATGAGCAGTTCTTC.